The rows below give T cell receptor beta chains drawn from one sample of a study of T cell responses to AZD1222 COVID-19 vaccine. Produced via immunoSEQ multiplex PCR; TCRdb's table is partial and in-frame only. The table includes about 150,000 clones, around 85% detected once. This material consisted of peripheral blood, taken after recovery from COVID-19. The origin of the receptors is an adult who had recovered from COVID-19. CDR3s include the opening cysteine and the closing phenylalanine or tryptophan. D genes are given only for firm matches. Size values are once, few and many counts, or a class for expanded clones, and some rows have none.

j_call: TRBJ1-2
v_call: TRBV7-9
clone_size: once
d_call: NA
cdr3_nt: TGTGCCAGCAGCTTAGAAAATACCCCAGGGGATGGCTACACCTTC
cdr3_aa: CASSLENTPGDGYTF

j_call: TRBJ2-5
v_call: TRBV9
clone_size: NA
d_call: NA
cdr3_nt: TGTGCCAGCAGCGTAGGGGCGGTCCGCCAAGAGACCCAGTACTTC
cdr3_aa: CASSVGAVRQETQYF

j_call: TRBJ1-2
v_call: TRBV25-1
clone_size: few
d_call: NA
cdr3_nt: TGTGCCAGCAGTGAATATAAAGGGGCCAGCTATGGCTACACCTTC
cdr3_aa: CASSEYKGASYGYTF

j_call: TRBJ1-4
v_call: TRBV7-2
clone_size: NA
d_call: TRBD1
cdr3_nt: TGTGCCAGCAGCTCGAATTGGAGGGGGCGCGAGGAAAAACTGTTTTTT
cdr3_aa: CASSSNWRGREEKLFF

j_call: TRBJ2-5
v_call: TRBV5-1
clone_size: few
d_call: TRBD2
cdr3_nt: TGCGCCAGCAGCCCGGGACTAGCTCAAGAGACCCAGTACTTC
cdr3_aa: CASSPGLAQETQYF

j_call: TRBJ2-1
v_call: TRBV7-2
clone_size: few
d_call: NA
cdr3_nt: TGTGCCAGCAGCTCTCCGACAGGGACTATTTACAATGAGCAGTTCTTC
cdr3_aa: CASSSPTGTIYNEQFF

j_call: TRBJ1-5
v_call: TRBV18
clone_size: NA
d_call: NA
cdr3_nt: TGTGCCAGCTCACCACCGGGAGCACATCAGCCCCAGCATTTT
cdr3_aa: CASSPPGAHQPQHF

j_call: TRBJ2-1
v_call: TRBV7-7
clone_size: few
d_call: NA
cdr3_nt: TGTGCCAGCAGCTTCAACGTAAACAATGAGCAGTTCTTC
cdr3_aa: CASSFNVNNEQFF

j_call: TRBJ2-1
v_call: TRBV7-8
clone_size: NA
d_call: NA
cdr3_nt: TGTGCCAGCAGCACGGGCAGGGACAATGAGCAGTTCTTC
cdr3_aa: CASSTGRDNEQFF

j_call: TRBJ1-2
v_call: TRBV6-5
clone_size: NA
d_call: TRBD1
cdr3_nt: TGTGCCAGCACCCCCGGGACAGGGGGGATATATGGCTACACCTTC
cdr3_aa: CASTPGTGGIYGYTF

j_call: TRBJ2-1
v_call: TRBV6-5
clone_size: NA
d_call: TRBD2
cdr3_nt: TGTGCCAGCAGCCCGGGGGGACCCTACAATGAGCAGTTCTTC
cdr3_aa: CASSPGGPYNEQFF

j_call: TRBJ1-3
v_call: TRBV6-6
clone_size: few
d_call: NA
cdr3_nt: TGTGCCAGCAGTTATCAGACAGGCACTACTGGAAACACCATATATTTT
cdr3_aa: CASSYQTGTTGNTIYF

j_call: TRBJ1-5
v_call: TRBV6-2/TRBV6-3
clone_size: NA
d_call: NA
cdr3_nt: TGTGCCAGCAGCGGAAGAACCACAGGGATGAGCAATCAGCCCCAGCATTTT
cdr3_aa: CASSGRTTGMSNQPQHF

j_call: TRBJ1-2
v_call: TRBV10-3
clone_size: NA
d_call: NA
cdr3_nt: TGTGCCATCAGTACCCCCGACAGAAACTATGGCTACACCTTC
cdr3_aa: CAISTPDRNYGYTF

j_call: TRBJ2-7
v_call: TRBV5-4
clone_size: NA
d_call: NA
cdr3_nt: TGTGCCAGCAGCTTTCTGGGACTCCCCGACTACGAGCAGTACTTC
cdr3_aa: CASSFLGLPDYEQYF

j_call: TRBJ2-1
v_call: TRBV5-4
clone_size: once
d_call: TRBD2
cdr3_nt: TGTGCCAGCACCACCCGGGGGGGTAGGCTGAATGAGCAGTTCTTC
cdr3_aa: CASTTRGGRLNEQFF

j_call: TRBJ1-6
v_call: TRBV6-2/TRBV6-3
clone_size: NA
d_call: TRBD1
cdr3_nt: TGTGCCAGCAGTTTACAGGGGGTTGATTCCTATTCACCCCTCCACTTT
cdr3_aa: CASSLQGVDSYSPLHF

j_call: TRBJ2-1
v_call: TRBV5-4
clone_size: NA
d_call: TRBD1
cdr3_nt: TGTGCCAGCAGCTTGACGAGACAGGGTATAGGTGAGCAGTTCTTC
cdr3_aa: CASSLTRQGIGEQFF

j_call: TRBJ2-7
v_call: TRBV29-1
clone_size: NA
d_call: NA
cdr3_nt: TGCAGCGTCCGGCTTAGGGGGGGAGTATATGAGCAGTACTTC
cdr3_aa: CSVRLRGGVYEQYF

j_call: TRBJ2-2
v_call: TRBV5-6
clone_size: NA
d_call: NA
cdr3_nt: TGTGCCAGCAGCTTATCGGGGCCCGGGGAGCTGTTTTTT
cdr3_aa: CASSLSGPGELFF

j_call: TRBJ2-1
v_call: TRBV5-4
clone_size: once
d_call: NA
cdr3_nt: TGTGCCAGCAGTTTCGGTGACTCCTACAATGAGCAGTTCTTC
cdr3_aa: CASSFGDSYNEQFF

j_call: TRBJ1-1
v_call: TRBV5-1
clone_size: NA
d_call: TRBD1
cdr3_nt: TGCGCCAGCAGCGCGGGACAGGGGGCGGCTGAAGCTTTCTTT
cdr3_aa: CASSAGQGAAEAFF

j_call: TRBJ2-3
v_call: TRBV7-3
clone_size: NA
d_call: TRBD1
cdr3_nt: TGTGCCAGCAGCCTCATACCGGGGACAGGGACAGATACGCAGTATTTT
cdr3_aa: CASSLIPGTGTDTQYF

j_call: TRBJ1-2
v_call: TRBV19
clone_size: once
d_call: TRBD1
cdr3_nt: TGTGCCAGTAGTCGTCCCGAGGGGGCGAGTGGCTACACCTTC
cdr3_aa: CASSRPEGASGYTF

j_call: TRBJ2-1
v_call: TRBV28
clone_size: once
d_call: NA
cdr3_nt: TGTGCCAGCAGTTTATTTAACAATGAGCAGTTCTTC
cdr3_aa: CASSLFNNEQFF

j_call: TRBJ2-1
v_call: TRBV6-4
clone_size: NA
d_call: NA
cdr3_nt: TGTGCCAGCGGTACTTTCGATGAGCAGTTCTTC
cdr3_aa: CASGTFDEQFF

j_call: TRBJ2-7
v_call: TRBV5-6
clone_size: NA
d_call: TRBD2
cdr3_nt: TGTGCCAGCAGCTTGGTGTTAGCGGGAGGGCAGGGCGAGCAGTACTTC
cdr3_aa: CASSLVLAGGQGEQYF

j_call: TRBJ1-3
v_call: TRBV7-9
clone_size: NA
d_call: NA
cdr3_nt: TGTGCCAGCAGCTTTAATCGGGCGACGGGTAGGAACACCATATATTTT
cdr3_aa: CASSFNRATGRNTIYF

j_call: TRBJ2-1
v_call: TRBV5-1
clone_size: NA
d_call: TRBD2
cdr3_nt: TGCGCCAGCAGCTTGGTGCTAGCGGCCTACAATGAGCAGTTCTTC
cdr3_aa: CASSLVLAAYNEQFF

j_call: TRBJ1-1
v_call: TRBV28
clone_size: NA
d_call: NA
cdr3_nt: TGTGCCAGCAGCCTACTCGAGGGGGAGAGAGGAGCTTTCTTT
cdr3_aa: CASSLLEGERGAFF

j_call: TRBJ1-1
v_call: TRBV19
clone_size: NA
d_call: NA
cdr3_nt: TGTGCCAGTAGACAGACGGTGAACACTGAAGCTTTCTTT
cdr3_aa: CASRQTVNTEAFF

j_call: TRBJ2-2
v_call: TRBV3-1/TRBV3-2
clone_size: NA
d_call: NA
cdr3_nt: TGTGCCAGCAGCCCCACAGGGACCAGGAGCGGGGAGCTGTTTTTT
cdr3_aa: CASSPTGTRSGELFF

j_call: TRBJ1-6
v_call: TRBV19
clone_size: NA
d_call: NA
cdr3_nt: TGTGCCAGTACGGAGAGGAGCTCCTATAATTCACCCCTCCACTTT
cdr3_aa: CASTERSSYNSPLHF

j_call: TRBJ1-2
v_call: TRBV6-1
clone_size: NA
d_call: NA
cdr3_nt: TGTGCCAGCAGTGAAGCGAAACAGAGCGCTGGCTACACCTTC
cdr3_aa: CASSEAKQSAGYTF

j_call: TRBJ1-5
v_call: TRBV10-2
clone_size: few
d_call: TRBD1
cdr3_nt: TGCGCCAGCAGTGACCCGGGACAGGCCGTAGGGCCCCAGCATTTT
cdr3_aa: CASSDPGQAVGPQHF

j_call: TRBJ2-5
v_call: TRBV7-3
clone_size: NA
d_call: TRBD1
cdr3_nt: TGTGCCAGCAGCTTAATGGCCCGGACCGGGACAGGGGGGCAAGAGACCCAGTACTTC
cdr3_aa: CASSLMARTGTGGQETQYF

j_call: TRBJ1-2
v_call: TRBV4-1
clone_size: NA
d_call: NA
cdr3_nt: TGCGCCAGCAGCCAAGTCGGGGCTCTTGTCTATGGCTACACCTTC
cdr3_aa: CASSQVGALVYGYTF

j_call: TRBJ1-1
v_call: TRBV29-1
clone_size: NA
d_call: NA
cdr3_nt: TGCAGCGTTGGGGGGGATTCAAGAGCTTTCTTT
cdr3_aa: CSVGGDSRAFF

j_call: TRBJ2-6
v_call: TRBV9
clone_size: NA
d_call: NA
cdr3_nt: TGTGCCAGCAGCGTGGAGGACTCTGGGGCCAACGTCCTGACTTTC
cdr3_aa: CASSVEDSGANVLTF

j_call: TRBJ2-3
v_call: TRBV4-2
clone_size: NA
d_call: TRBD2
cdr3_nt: TGTGCCAGCAGCCAAGAGGGGGAGGGAGGGGCAGATACGCAGTATTTT
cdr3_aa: CASSQEGEGGADTQYF

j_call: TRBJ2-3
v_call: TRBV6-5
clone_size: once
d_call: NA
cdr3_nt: TGTGCCAGCAGGTGGAGCACAGATACGCAGTATTTT
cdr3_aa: CASRWSTDTQYF

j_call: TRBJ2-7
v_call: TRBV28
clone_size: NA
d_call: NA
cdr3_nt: TGTGCCAGCAGCAATGCCGCGGCAGGGAGGCACGAGCAGTACTTC
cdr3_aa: CASSNAAAGRHEQYF

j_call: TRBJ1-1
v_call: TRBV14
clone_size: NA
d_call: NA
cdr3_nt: TGTGCCAGCAGCCAAGATCGGGTAACTGAAGCTTTCTTT
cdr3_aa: CASSQDRVTEAFF

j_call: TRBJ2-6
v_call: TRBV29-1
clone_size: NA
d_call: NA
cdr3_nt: TGCAGCGCCACATACTCTGGGGCCAACGTCCTGACTTTC
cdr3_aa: CSATYSGANVLTF

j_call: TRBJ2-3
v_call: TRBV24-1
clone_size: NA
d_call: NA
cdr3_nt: TGTGCCACCCGGAGCACTAGCACAGATACGCAGTATTTT
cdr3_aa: CATRSTSTDTQYF

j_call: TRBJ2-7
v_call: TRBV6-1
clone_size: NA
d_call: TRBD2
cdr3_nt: TGTGCCAGCAGTGAAGCCGGCCCTAGCGGAAGAGCCTACGAGCAGTACTTC
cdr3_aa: CASSEAGPSGRAYEQYF

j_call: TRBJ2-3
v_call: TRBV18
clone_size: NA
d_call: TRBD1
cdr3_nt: TGTGCCAGCTCACCGGGGACAGGGAGTCGCACAGATACGCAGTATTTT
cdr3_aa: CASSPGTGSRTDTQYF

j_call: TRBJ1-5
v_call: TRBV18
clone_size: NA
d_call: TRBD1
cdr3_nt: TGTGCCAGCTCATCCGAGGGAAGGGGGCGCGATCAGCCCCAGCATTTT
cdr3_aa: CASSSEGRGRDQPQHF

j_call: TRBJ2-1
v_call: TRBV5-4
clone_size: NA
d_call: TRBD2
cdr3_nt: TGTGCCAGCAGCCCTCAGCGGGGCTCCTACAATGAGCAGTTCTTC
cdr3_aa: CASSPQRGSYNEQFF

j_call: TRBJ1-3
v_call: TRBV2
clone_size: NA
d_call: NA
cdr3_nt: TGTGCCAGCAGGGCCCTTCGGGTTCTCTCTGGAAACACCATATATTTT
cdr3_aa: CASRALRVLSGNTIYF

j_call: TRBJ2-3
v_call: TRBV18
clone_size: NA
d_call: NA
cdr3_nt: TGTGCCAGCAGCGGCACAGGGAAGAGCACAGATACGCAGTATTTT
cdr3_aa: CASSGTGKSTDTQYF

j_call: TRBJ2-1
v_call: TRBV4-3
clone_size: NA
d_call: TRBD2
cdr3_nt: TGCGCCAGCAGCCGACTAGCGGCCTCCTACAATGAGCAGTTCTTC
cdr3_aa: CASSRLAASYNEQFF

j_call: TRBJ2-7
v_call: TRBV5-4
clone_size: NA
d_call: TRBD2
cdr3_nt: TGTGCCAGCAGCTTGGGGCTAGCGGGAGCGGGCGAGCAGTACTTC
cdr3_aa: CASSLGLAGAGEQYF

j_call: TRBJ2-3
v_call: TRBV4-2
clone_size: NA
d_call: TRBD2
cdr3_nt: TGTGCCAGCAGCCAAGATCAGGGAGGGGACCCAGATACGCAGTATTTT
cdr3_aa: CASSQDQGGDPDTQYF

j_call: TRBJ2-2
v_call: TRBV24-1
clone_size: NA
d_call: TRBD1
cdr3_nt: TGTGCCACCAGGGGACAGGGGGAAGCCGGGGAGCTGTTTTTT
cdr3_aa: CATRGQGEAGELFF